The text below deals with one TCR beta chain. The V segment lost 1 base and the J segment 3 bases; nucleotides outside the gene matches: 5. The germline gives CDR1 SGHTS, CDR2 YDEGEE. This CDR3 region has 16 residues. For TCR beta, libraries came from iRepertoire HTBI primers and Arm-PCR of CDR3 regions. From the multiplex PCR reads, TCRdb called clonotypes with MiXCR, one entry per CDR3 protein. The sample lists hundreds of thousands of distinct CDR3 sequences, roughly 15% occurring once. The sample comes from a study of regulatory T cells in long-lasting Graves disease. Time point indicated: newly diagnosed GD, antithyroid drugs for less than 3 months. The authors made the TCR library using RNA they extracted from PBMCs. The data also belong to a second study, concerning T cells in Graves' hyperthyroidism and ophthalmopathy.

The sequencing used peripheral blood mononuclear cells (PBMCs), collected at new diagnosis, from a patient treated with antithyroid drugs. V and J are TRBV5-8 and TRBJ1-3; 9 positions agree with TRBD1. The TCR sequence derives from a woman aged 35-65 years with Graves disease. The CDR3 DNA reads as TGTGCCAGCAGCTTGACCCGACAGGGGGTTGGAAACACCATATATTTT. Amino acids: CASSLTRQGVGNTIYF.